The subject of this entry is one TCR beta chain. What it binds is unknown. The germline CDR1 and CDR2 sequences are MRHNA and SNTAGT. Trimming cost V 8 bases and J 4 bases; bases outside gene matches: 15. The CDR3 is 16 amino acids. The sample belongs to a study of shared clonotypes between healthy human individuals. Clones were sequenced by immunoSEQ multiplex PCR, and TCRdb holds only the in-frame ones, with some missing. Of 2,500,000 or so clones listed, roughly 90% are singletons. Whole-study results and caveats: Lower generation probabilities were found for non-shared clonotypes than for those shared by all four donors.

Sequencing was performed on naive CD4+ T cells from PBMCs. Subset defined: CD45RA+ positively selected. This TCR was sampled from a man between 18 and 29 years old in good health. Some clones in this sample may be carry-over from other donors' samples. The V and J genes are TRBV6-4 and TRBJ2-5; the match to TRBD2 covers 8 bases. CDR3 residues: CASAPSGRIGRETQYF. The CDR3 DNA sequence: TGTGCCAGCGCTCCGAGCGGGAGAATAGGGCGAGAGACCCAGTACTTC.